The source of this TCR beta chain is a study of T cell responses to AZD1222 COVID-19 vaccine. Profiling relied on immunoSEQ multiplex PCR, and the TCRdb table lists in-frame clones only, not all of them. The table includes some 92,000 clones, about nine tenths detected once. This CDR3 has 17 residues. Trimming took 5 bases from V and 0 from J, leaving 16 bases between them. The V gene's germline CDR1 is MDHEN and CDR2 SYDVKM. The specimen was peripheral blood, collected on day 0 of AZD1222 vaccination. This chain uses TRBV28 with TRBJ1-4; no reliable D call. This receptor was obtained from an adult in good health. The CDR3 is CASSELTAYSTNEKLFF. Here the CDR3 DNA reads TGTGCCAGCAGTGAGTTGACCGCTTATTCAACTAATGAAAAACTGTTTTTT. Combining the CDR3 with reference TRBV28 and TRBJ1-4 gives the whole variable domain DVKVTQSSRYLVKRTGEKVFLECVQDMDHENMFWYRQDPGLGLRLIYFSYDVKMKEKGDIPEGYSVSREKKERFSLILESASTNQTSMYLCASSELTAYSTNEKLFFGSGTQLSVL.